This T cell receptor beta chain was captured in a study of blood T cell repertoires in COVID-19. Study at large: T cells, B-cell-depleted T cells, or PBMCs provided the cDNA or gDNA that served as material.

In the original workflow: Amplified reference gene primers provided the basis for estimating nucleated cell counts. This table comes from immunoSEQ multiplex PCR, and its TCRdb copy is limited to in-frame clones, with some not included. The V and J calls and clone size are taken from that table; D and trimming were inferred from the DNA. The data show approximately 50,000 clones, more than 90% seen once. Sequenced material: peripheral blood. The sequence derives from a human donor in a cohort sampled during active COVID-19.

The chain's CDR3 is CASSLGDSNNYGYTF. CDR3 nucleotides: TGTGCCAGCAGCTTAGGGGACTCCAACAACTATGGCTACACCTTC. The rearrangement uses TRBV7-9 and TRBJ1-2; D perhaps matches TRBD1 (5 bases). Looked up from germline, CDR1 is SEHNR and CDR2 is FQNEAQ (reference sequence). The CDR3 runs 15 residues. Trimming left V 1 base short and J 2 bases short, with 11 bases between.